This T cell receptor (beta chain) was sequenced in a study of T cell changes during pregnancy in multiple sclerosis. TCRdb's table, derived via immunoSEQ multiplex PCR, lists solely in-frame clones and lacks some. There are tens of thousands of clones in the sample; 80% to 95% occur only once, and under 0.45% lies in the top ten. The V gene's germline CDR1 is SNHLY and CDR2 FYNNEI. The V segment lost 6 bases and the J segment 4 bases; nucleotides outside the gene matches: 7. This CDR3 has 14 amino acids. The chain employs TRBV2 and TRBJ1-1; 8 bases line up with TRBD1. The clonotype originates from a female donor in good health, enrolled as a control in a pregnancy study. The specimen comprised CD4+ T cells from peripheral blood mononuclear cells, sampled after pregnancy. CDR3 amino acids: CASSRTGLSTEAFF. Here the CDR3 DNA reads TGTGCCAGCAGCAGGACAGGGTTGAGCACTGAAGCTTTCTTT.